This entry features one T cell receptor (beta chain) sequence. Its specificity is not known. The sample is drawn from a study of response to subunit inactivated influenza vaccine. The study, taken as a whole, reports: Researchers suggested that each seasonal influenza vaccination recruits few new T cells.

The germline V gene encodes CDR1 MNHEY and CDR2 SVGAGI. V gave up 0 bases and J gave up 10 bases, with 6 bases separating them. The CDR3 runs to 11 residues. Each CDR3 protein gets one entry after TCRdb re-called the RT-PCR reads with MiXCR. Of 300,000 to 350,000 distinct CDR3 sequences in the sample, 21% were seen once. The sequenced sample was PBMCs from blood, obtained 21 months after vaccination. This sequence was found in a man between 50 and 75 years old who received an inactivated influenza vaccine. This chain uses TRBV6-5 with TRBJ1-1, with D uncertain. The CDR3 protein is CASSYSFRAFF. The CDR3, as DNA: TGTGCCAGCAGTTACTCGTTCCGAGCTTTCTTT.